A single sample is the source of the 22 T cell receptor beta chains below, sequenced in a study of shared clonotypes between healthy human individuals. The repertoire was sequenced with immunoSEQ multiplex PCR; TCRdb's copy has only in-frame clones and lacks some. The profile shows 300,000 to 350,000 clones, less than 75% of them singletons. Sequencing was carried out using memory CD4+ T cells sorted from blood. Subset reported: CD45RA-negative fraction. The receptors originated from a young man in good health.

This chain joins TRBV7-2 and TRBJ1-2; weak D call: TRBD1 (6 bases). The CDR3 sequence is 15 residues long. V was pared by 5 bases and J by 4 bases, with 17 bases between. Germline CDR1 reads SGHTA; CDR2 reads FQGNSA. Here the CDR3 DNA reads TGTGCCAGCAGCCCCCGTACGAGGGGGGGCTATGGCTACACCTTC. Its protein product is CASSPRTRGGYGYTF. The variable domain in full, with the rest retrieved from reference TRBV7-2 and TRBJ1-2, is GAGVSQSPSNKVTEKGKDVELRCDPISGHTALYWYRQSLGQGLEFLIYFQGNSAPDKSGLPSDRFSAERTGGSVSTLTIQRTQQEDSAVYLCASSPRTRGGYGYTFGSGTRLTVV.

The chain employs TRBV5-1 and TRBJ2-1; 7 nucleotides match TRBD2. Unmatched junction bases numbered 6, after V lost 0 bases and J lost 0 bases. CDR1 is SGHRS and CDR2 is YFSETQ in the germline V gene. This CDR3 has 17 amino acids. CDR3 loop: CASSLGMGGSSYNEQFF. CDR3 DNA sequence: TGCGCCAGCAGCTTGGGTATGGGCGGGAGCTCCTACAATGAGCAGTTCTTC.

This clone has just a few counts. The chain couples TRBV6-6 to TRBJ1-5; no firm D call. V lost 0 bases and J lost 7, with 16 bases in between. The germline V gene encodes CDR1 MNHNY and CDR2 SVGAGI (reference sequence). This CDR3 is 16 amino acids long. The CDR3 is CASSYSGSPGAQPQHF. CDR3 coding DNA: TGTGCCAGCAGTTACTCTGGTTCGCCGGGCGCCCAGCCCCAGCATTTT.

This clone was counted a single time. The same CDR3 can be traced to other DNA sequences in this sample. The chain joins TRBV5-5 to TRBJ2-3; D uncertain. The CDR3 covers 11 residues. Germline CDR1 reads SGHKS; CDR2 reads YYEKEE (reference sequence). The V end lost 5 bases, the J end lost 1 base, and 2 bases lay between the germline ends. The CDR3 here is CASRGTDTQYF. CDR3 DNA sequence: TGTGCCAGCAGAGGCACAGATACGCAGTATTTT.

A word on this clone: A read error is the likely source, as a far larger clone sits one nucleotide away. The rearrangement uses TRBV29-1 and TRBJ2-5, with 8 nucleotides matching TRBD1. The CDR3 has 13 amino acids. Germline-derived CDR1 and CDR2 are SQVTM and ANQGSEA. CDR3 protein: CSVDQGAEEIQYF. The CDR3 DNA reads TGCAGCGTTGACCAGGGGGCAGAAGAGATCCAGTACTTC.

The V call is TRBV14, the J call TRBJ1-1, with 8 bases that match TRBD1. Germline trimming cut 4 bases from V and 4 bases from J; bases unmatched to any gene: 5. The CDR3 length is 14 residues. Germline V lookup: CDR1 SGHDN, CDR2 FVKESK. CDR3 bases: TGTGCCAGCAGCCCTTTAACAGGGGGCACTGAAGCTTTCTTT. Residues: CASSPLTGGTEAFF.

V gene TRBV2 combines with J gene TRBJ2-5; 9 bases align to TRBD1. Germline V gives CDR1 SNHLY, CDR2 FYNNEI. This CDR3 spans 12 amino acids. The J segment lost 9 bases and the V segment lost 8 bases, leaving 7 bases of the junction unmatched. CDR3 sequence (DNA): TGTGCCAGCCTCAGGACAGGGGAGGCCCAGTACTTC. This translates into CASLRTGEAQYF.

This clone turned up a few times. The V gene is TRBV6-5, the J gene TRBJ1-2; D is unclear. CDR3 size: 14 residues. The germline V gene has CDR1 MNHEY and CDR2 SVGAGI. The ends were cut back, 0 bases at V and 9 bases at J, with 14 bases in the middle. The CDR3 spells CASSYSQSPYSYTF. The CDR3, as DNA: TGTGCCAGCAGTTACTCACAGAGCCCCTACAGCTACACCTTC.

V usage is TRBV5-6 and J usage is TRBJ2-4; 7 nucleotides align to TRBD1. The V and J ends lost 0 bases and 8 bases, in that order; junction bases with no gene match: 11. CDR1 is SGHDT, CDR2 YYEEEE, per germline. The CDR3 extends over 16 amino acids. Here the CDR3 reads CASSLDRGPSIHIQYF. In DNA form, the CDR3 reads TGTGCCAGCAGCTTGGACAGGGGCCCTAGTATACACATTCAGTACTTC.

The rearrangement joins TRBV10-3 to TRBJ1-5, with a possible D match to TRBD1 (6 bases). The CDR3 is made up of 15 amino acids. V lost 1 base and J 4 bases, leaving 11 bases between the germline ends. The germline CDR1 and CDR2 sequences are ENHRY and SYGVKD. CDR3 amino acids: CAISELGGGNQPQHF. CDR3 nucleotide sequence: TGTGCCATCAGTGAGTTAGGGGGGGGAAATCAGCCCCAGCATTTT.

Concerning this clone: A far larger clone is just one base off, so this is likely a read error. The same CDR3 is also encoded by other DNA sequences in this sample. The chain links TRBV11-2 to TRBJ2-1; TRBD1 aligns across 7 bases. In germline, CDR1 is SGHAT, CDR2 FQNNGV. The J segment lost 5 bases and the V segment lost 3 bases, leaving 1 base of the junction unmatched. CDR3 size: 13 residues. This CDR3 reads CASSLGQNNEQFF. The DNA for the CDR3 is TGTGCCAGCAGCTTGGGACAGAACAATGAGCAGTTCTTC.

The chain recombines TRBV28 with TRBJ2-7, with 10 bases identical to TRBD2. This CDR3 has 19 amino acids. J gave up 2 bases and V 6 bases, and 19 bases lay outside the gene matches. Per germline, CDR1 MDHEN and CDR2 SYDVKM. The CDR3 nucleotides read TGTGCCAGCAGCACCAAACTTGGACTAGCGGCCGGCGTTACCTACGAGCAGTACTTC. Translation: CASSTKLGLAAGVTYEQYF. The complete variable domain, with remaining parts taken from reference TRBV28 and TRBJ2-7, reads DVKVTQSSRYLVKRTGEKVFLECVQDMDHENMFWYRQDPGLGLRLIYFSYDVKMKEKGDIPEGYSVSREKKERFSLILESASTNQTSMYLCASSTKLGLAAGVTYEQYFGPGTRLTVT.

The CDR3 sequence is CASSLGGQFF. The CDR3 DNA sequence: TGTGCCAGCAGCTTAGGGGGTCAGTTCTTC. V usage is TRBV7-9 and J usage is TRBJ2-1; D unresolved. Germline V gene sequence: CDR1 SEHNR, CDR2 FQNEAQ (reference sequence). The CDR3 spans 10 residues. V lost 1 base, J lost 13 bases, and 5 bases lay in between.

CDR3 sequence: CASSLSLAGGDEQFF. The CDR3 DNA reads TGTGCCAGCAGCTTGTCTCTAGCGGGAGGCGATGAGCAGTTCTTC. This chain joins TRBV7-9 and TRBJ2-1; 11 bases are shared with TRBD2. J lost 8 bases, V lost 3 bases, and 6 bases had no gene match. The CDR3 is made up of 15 amino acids. Germline CDR1 is SEHNR and CDR2 is FQNEAQ (reference sequence).

This chain links TRBV7-9 with TRBJ2-5; 8 bases are a match to TRBD2. CDR1 is SEHNR, CDR2 FQNEAQ, per germline (reference sequence). Trimming cost V 5 bases and J 9 bases; bases outside gene matches: 14. The CDR3 runs 15 residues. CDR3 nucleotide sequence: TGTGCCAGCAGCCGACTTACCGGGACTAGTGGGGCCCAGTACTTC. Its translation is CASSRLTGTSGAQYF.

This chain uses TRBV7-9 with TRBJ2-1, with 10 bases matching TRBD1. The germline gives CDR1 SEHNR, CDR2 FQNEAQ (reference sequence). CDR3 length: 15 residues. V shed 1 base and J 6 bases; nucleotides not matched to a gene: 3. The CDR3 is CASSLGRTGGNEQFF. The DNA for the CDR3 is TGTGCCAGCAGCTTAGGAAGGACAGGGGGCAATGAGCAGTTCTTC.

V is TRBV28 and J is TRBJ1-2; D possibly corresponds to TRBD1 (5 bases). The CDR3 runs to 13 residues. CDR1 and CDR2 (germline): MDHEN, SYDVKM. With 6 bases removed from V and 4 bases from J, the gap between germline ends came to 12 bases. The CDR3 DNA is TGTGCCAGCAGCCCCGGACACTTCTATGGCTACACCTTC. This translates into CASSPGHFYGYTF.

The count of this clone is one. V gene TRBV28 combines with J gene TRBJ2-3, with 9 bases that match TRBD1. The CDR3 is made up of 17 amino acids. Germline CDR1 and CDR2: MDHEN and SYDVKM. V lost 6 bases and J lost 6; bases outside the gene matches: 16. DNA of the CDR3: TGTGCCAGCAGCCGGGGACAGGGCCTGGATTTAATGGATACGCAGTATTTT. Amino acids: CASSRGQGLDLMDTQYF.

V and J are TRBV5-1 and TRBJ2-7; D is ambiguous. The CDR3 runs to 13 residues. Germline V CDR1 and CDR2: SGHRS, YFSETQ. The V end lost 4 bases, the J end lost 3 bases, and 11 bases lay between the germline ends. The CDR3 protein is CASSIRLNYEQYF. DNA for the CDR3: TGCGCCAGCAGCATTCGACTGAACTACGAGCAGTACTTC.

The gene calls are TRBV27 and TRBJ2-7; 7 bases match TRBD2. Germline values: CDR1 MNHEY, CDR2 SMNVEV (reference sequence). The CDR3 runs to 15 residues. V shed 7 bases and J 3 bases; nucleotides not matched to a gene: 12. The CDR3 coding sequence is TGTGCCAGCATCCGCTCCGGACTAGGGATCTACGAGCAGTACTTC. Translated: CASIRSGLGIYEQYF.

The CDR3 protein is CASSRTSGGFLASGTYNEQFF. CDR3 DNA sequence: TGCGCCAGCAGCCGAACCTCAGGGGGCTTCCTGGCTAGCGGGACCTACAATGAGCAGTTCTTC. V and J are TRBV5-1 and TRBJ2-1; tentative D call: TRBD2 (9 bases). The germline V and J ends were trimmed by 4 bases and 2 bases, with 31 bases remaining between them. CDR1 and CDR2 from the germline V gene are SGHRS and YFSETQ. The CDR3 consists of 21 residues.

The V gene is TRBV6-1, the J gene TRBJ1-2, with D tentatively TRBD1 (5 bases). This CDR3 has 13 amino acids. The ends were cut back, 1 base at V and 4 bases at J, with 7 bases in the middle. The germline gives CDR1 MNHNS, CDR2 SASEGT. CDR3 in DNA: TGTGCCAGCAGTGAAGGCAGGGTCTATGGCTACACCTTC. Its protein product is CASSEGRVYGYTF.